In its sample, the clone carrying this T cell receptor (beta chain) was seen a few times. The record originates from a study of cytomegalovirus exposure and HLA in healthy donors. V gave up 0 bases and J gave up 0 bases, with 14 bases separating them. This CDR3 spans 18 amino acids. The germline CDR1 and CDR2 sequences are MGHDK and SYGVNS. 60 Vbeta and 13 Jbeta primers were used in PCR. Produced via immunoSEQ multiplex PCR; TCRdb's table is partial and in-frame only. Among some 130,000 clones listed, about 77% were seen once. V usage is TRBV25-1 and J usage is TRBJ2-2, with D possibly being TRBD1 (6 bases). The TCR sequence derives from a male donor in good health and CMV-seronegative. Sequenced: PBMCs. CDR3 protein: CASSEYRGQGPNTGELFF. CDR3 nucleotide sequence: TGTGCCAGCAGTGAATATAGAGGCCAGGGGCCGAACACCGGGGAGCTGTTTTTT.